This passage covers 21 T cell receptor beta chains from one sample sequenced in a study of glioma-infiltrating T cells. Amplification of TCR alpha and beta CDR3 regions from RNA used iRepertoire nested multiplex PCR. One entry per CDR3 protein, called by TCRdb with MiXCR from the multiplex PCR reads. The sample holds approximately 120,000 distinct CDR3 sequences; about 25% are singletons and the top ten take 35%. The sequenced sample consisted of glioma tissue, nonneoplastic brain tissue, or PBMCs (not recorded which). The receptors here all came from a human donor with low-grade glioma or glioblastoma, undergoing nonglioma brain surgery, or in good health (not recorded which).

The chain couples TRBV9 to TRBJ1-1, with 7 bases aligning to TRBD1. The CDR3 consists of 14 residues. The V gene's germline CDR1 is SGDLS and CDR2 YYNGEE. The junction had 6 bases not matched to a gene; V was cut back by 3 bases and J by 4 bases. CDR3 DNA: TGTGCCAGCAGCGCCACAGGGGAAGGCACTGAAGCTTTCTTT. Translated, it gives CASSATGEGTEAFF.

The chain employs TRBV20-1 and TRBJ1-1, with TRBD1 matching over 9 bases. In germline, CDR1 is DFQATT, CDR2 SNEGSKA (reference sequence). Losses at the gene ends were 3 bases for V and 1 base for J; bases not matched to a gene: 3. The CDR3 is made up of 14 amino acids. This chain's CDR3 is CSASPGQGNTEAFF. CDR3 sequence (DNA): TGCAGTGCTAGTCCGGGACAGGGGAACACTGAAGCTTTCTTT.

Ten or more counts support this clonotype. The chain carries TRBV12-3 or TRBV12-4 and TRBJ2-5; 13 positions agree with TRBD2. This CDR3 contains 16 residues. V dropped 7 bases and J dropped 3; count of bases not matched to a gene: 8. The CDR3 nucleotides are TGTGCCAGCACACGCTCGGGACTAGCGGGGAAAGAGACCCAGTACTTC. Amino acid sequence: CASTRSGLAGKETQYF.

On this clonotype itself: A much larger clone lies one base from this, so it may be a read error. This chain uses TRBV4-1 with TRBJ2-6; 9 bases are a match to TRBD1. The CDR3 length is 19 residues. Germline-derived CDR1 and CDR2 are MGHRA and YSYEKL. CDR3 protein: CAISQDLTGQGKGANVLTF. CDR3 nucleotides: TGCGCCATCAGCCAAGATCTGACGGGACAGGGTAAGGGGGCCAACGTCCTGACTTTC.

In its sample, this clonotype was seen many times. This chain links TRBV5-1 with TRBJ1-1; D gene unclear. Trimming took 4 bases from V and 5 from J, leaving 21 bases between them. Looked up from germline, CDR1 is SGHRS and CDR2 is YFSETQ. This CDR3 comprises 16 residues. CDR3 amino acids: CASSLRESSAKTEAFF. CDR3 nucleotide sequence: TGCGCCAGCAGCCTCCGGGAGTCGAGCGCAAAGACTGAAGCTTTCTTT.

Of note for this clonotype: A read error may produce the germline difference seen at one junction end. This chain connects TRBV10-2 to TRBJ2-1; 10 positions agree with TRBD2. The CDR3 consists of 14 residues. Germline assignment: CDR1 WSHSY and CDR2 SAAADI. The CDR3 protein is CSSYSGGTLNEQFF. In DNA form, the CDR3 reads TGCTCCAGTTATAGCGGGGGGACCCTCAATGAGCAGTTCTTC.

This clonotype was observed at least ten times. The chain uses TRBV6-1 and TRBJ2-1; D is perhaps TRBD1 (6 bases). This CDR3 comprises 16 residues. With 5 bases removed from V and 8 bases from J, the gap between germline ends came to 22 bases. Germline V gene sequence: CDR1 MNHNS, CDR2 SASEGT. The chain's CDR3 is CASSHRTGFQHDEQFF. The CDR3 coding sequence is TGTGCCAGCAGTCACAGAACAGGGTTCCAACACGATGAGCAGTTCTTC.

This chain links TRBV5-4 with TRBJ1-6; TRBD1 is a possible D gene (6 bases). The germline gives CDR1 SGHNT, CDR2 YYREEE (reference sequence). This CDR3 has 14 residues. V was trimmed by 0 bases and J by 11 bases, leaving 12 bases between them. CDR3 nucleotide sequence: TGTGCCAGCAGCTTGGCCGGGGGCGGTCCACCCCTCCACTTT. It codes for CASSLAGGGPPLHF.

CDR3 coding DNA: TGTGCCAGCAGCGTATGGGGGACAGGGAGGGTAGAAGACACTGAAGCTTTCTTT. Protein sequence: CASSVWGTGRVEDTEAFF. J is TRBJ1-1 and V is TRBV9, with 9 bases identical to TRBD1. Germline V gene data show CDR1 as SGDLS and CDR2 as YYNGEE. Losses at the gene ends were 1 base for V and 3 bases for J; bases not matched to a gene: 13. The CDR3 covers 18 residues.

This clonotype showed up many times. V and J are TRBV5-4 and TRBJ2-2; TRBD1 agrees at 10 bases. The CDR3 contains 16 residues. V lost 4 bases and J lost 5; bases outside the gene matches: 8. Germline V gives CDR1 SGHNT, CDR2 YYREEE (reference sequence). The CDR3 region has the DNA TGTGCCAGCAGCCGTCCTCCGGGACAGGGGACCGGGGAGCTGTTTTTT. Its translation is CASSRPPGQGTGELFF. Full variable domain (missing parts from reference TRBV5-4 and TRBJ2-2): ETGVTQSPTHLIKTRGQQVTLRCSSQSGHNTVSWYQQALGQGPQFIFQYYREEENGRGNFPPRFSGLQFPNYSSELNVNALELDDSALYLCASSRPPGQGTGELFFGEGSRLTVL.

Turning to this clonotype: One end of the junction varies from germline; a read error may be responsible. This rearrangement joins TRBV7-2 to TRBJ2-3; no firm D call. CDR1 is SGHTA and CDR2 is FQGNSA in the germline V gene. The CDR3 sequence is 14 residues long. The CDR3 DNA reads TGTGACAGCAGCTCCCCTCCCAGCACAGATACGCAGTATTTT. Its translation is CDSSSPPSTDTQYF.

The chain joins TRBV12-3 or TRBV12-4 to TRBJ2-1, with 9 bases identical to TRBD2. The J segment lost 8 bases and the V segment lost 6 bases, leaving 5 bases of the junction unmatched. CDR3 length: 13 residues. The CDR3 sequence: CASRTSGSYEQFF. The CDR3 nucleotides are TGTGCCAGCAGAACTAGCGGGTCCTATGAGCAGTTCTTC.

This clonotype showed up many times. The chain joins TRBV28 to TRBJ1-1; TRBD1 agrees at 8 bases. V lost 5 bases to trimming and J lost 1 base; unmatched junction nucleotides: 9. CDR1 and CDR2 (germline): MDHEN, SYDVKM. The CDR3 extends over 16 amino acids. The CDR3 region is CASSHQGAWGNTEAFF. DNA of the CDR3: TGTGCCAGCAGTCATCAGGGGGCCTGGGGGAACACTGAAGCTTTCTTT.

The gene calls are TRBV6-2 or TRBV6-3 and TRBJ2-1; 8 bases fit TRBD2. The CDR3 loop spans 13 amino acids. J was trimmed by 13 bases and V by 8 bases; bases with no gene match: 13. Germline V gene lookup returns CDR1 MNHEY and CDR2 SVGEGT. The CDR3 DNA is TGTGCCAGCCTAGTAGCGGGGCAAGGGACCCAGTTCTTC. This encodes CASLVAGQGTQFF.

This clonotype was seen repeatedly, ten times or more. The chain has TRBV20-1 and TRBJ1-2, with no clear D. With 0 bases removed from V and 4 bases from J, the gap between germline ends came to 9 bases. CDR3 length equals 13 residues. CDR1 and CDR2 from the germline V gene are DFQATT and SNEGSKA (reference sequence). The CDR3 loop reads CSARDQASYGYTF. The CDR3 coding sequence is TGCAGTGCTAGAGACCAGGCTTCCTATGGCTACACCTTC.

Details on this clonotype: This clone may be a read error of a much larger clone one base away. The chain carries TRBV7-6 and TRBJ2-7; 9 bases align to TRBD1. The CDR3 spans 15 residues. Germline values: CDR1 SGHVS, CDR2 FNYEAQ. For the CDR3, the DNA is TGTACCAGCAGTCAAACAACAGGGGGCAAGTACGAGCAGTACTTC. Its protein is CTSSQTTGGKYEQYF. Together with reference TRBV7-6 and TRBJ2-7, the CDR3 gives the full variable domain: GAGVSQSPRYKVTKRGQDVALRCDPISGHVSLYWYRQALGQGPEFLTYFNYEAQQDKSGLPNDRFSAERPEGSISTLTIQRTEQRDSAMYRCTSSQTTGGKYEQYFGPGTRLTVT.

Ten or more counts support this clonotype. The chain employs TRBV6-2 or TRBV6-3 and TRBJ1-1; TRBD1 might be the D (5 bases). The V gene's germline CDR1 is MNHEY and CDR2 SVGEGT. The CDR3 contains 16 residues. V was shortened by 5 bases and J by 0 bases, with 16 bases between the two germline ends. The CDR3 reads CASSSPTVNMNTEAFF. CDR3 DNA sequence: TGTGCCAGCAGTAGCCCGACAGTTAACATGAACACTGAAGCTTTCTTT.

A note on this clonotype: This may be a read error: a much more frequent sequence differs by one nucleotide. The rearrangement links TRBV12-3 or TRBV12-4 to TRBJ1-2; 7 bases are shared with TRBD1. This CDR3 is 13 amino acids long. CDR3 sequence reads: CASREQGIYGYNF. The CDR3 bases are TGTGCCAGCAGGGAACAGGGGATCTATGGCTACAACTTC.

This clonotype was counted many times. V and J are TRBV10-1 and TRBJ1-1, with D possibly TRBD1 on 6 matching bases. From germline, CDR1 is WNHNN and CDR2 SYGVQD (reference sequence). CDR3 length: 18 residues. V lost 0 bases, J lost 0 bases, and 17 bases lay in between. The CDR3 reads CASSESSEGGRMNTEAFF. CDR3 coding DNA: TGCGCCAGCAGTGAGTCGTCTGAGGGGGGGCGGATGAACACTGAAGCTTTCTTT.

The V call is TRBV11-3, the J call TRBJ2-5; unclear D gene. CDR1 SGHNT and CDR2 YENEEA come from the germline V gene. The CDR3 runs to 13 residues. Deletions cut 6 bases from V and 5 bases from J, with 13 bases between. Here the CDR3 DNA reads TGTGCCAGCAGTCGGCACTTGCAGGAGACCCAGTACTTC. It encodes CASSRHLQETQYF.

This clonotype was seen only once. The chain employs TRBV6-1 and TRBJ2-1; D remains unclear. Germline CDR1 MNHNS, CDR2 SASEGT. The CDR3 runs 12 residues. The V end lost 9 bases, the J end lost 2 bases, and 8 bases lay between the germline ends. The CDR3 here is CASARAYNEQFF. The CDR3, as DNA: TGTGCCAGTGCTCGGGCCTACAATGAGCAGTTCTTC.